The 20 T cell receptor beta chains listed next were all sequenced from one sample in a study of cytomegalovirus exposure and HLA in healthy donors. Amplification used 60 Vbeta primers and 13 Jbeta primers. Some clones are missing from TCRdb's copy, which holds only in-frame ones; the method was immunoSEQ multiplex PCR. The table lists over 150,000 clones, about four fifths of them singletons. Sequences were obtained from PBMCs. The source of these receptors is a man aged 30 to 45 in good health and CMV-seropositive.

The chain uses TRBV11-3 and TRBJ1-1, with a weak D call TRBD1 (5 bases). Germline-derived CDR1 and CDR2 are SGHNT and YENEEA. V lost 4 bases and J lost 7, with 10 bases in between. This CDR3 region has 12 residues. CDR3 in amino acids: CASSSGGSEAFF. CDR3 nucleotide sequence: TGTGCCAGCAGCTCCGGGGGTAGTGAAGCTTTCTTT.

This chain uses TRBV28 with TRBJ2-3; TRBD1 aligns across 12 bases. V trimming: 8 bases; J trimming: 2 bases; junction bases outside the gene matches: 8. The length of the CDR3 is 16 residues. Germline CDR1 MDHEN, CDR2 SYDVKM. DNA for the CDR3: TGTGCCAGCGGACGGGGACAGGGGGCACACACAGATACGCAGTATTTT. As protein: CASGRGQGAHTDTQYF. Based on the CDR3 plus reference TRBV28 and TRBJ2-3, the full variable domain is DVKVTQSSRYLVKRTGEKVFLECVQDMDHENMFWYRQDPGLGLRLIYFSYDVKMKEKGDIPEGYSVSREKKERFSLILESASTNQTSMYLCASGRGQGAHTDTQYFGPGTRLTVL.

The rearrangement links TRBV11-2 to TRBJ2-6; D not certain. Germline CDR1 SGHAT, CDR2 FQNNGV. The CDR3 consists of 16 residues. V gave up 6 bases and J gave up 0 bases, with 12 bases separating them. The CDR3, as DNA: TGTGCCAGCAGTTCGGTGAAGAGCTCTGGGGCCAACGTCCTGACTTTC. Translation gives CASSSVKSSGANVLTF.

CDR3 in DNA: TGCGCCAGCAGCCGACGGGGACAGGGGGCGTCTAGTCTTGCTGAAGCTTTCTTT. Residues: CASSRRGQGASSLAEAFF. The chain is built from TRBV5-1 and TRBJ1-1, with 12 bases aligning to TRBD1. The CDR3 consists of 18 residues. Losses at the gene ends were 4 bases for V and 6 bases for J; bases not matched to a gene: 16. Germline values: CDR1 SGHRS, CDR2 YFSETQ. Together with reference TRBV5-1 and TRBJ1-1, the CDR3 gives the full variable domain: KAGVTQTPRYLIKTRGQQVTLSCSPISGHRSVSWYQQTPGQGLQFLFEYFSETQRNKGNFPGRFSGRQFSNSRSEMNVSTLELGDSALYLCASSRRGQGASSLAEAFFGQGTRLTVV.

V and J are TRBV5-1 and TRBJ1-1; D gene ambiguous. The V end was cut by 0 bases, the J end by 0 bases, with 9 bases between. Germline loops: CDR1 SGHRS, CDR2 YFSETQ. The CDR3 runs 15 residues. CDR3 DNA: TGCGCCAGCAGCTTGGCGGCGGAGTTGAACACTGAAGCTTTCTTT. Its protein product is CASSLAAELNTEAFF.

The gene calls are TRBV7-9 and TRBJ2-1; TRBD2 matches at 8 bases. This CDR3 comprises 16 residues. V shed 5 bases, J shed 3 bases, and the junction held 9 bases outside the gene matches. CDR1 is SEHNR, CDR2 FQNEAQ, per germline (reference sequence). DNA for the CDR3: TGTGCCAGCAGCCCCTCCGAGGGACTAGACTACAATGAGCAGTTCTTC. As protein: CASSPSEGLDYNEQFF.

The chain joins TRBV2 to TRBJ2-7; D might be TRBD1 (5 bases). V gave up 6 bases and J gave up 1 base, with 13 bases separating them. Germline lookup yields CDR1 SNHLY and CDR2 FYNNEI. The CDR3 has 14 amino acids. The CDR3, as DNA: TGTGCCAGCAGAACAAACAGGAGATCCTACGAGCAGTACTTC. Its protein product is CASRTNRRSYEQYF.

The gene calls are TRBV28 and TRBJ2-1; 13 bases match TRBD2. The V and J ends lost 7 bases and 0 bases, in that order; junction bases with no gene match: 9. The germline gives CDR1 MDHEN, CDR2 SYDVKM. The CDR3 is 18 residues long. The CDR3 nucleotides read TGTGCCAGCACCCCTACGGGACTAGCGGGACTCTCCTACAATGAGCAGTTCTTC. As protein: CASTPTGLAGLSYNEQFF.

The rearrangement uses TRBV29-1 and TRBJ1-1; D unresolved. CDR1 is SQVTM and CDR2 is ANQGSEA in the germline V gene. The CDR3 runs 12 residues. V lost 1 base and J 14 bases, leaving 17 bases between the germline ends. CDR3 sequence reads: CSVEGGPPGRFF. CDR3 DNA: TGCAGCGTTGAAGGTGGTCCCCCGGGTCGGTTCTTT.

This rearrangement joins TRBV2 to TRBJ1-2, with TRBD1 matching over 7 bases. CDR3 length: 14 amino acids. Germline V CDR1 and CDR2: SNHLY, FYNNEI. The V and J ends lost 4 bases and 4 bases, in that order; junction bases with no gene match: 6. CDR3 loop: CASSVGQALYGYTF. In DNA form, the CDR3 reads TGTGCCAGCAGTGTTGGACAGGCGCTCTATGGCTACACCTTC.

The chain joins TRBV29-1 to TRBJ1-1; D may be TRBD1 (6 bases). The ends were cut back, 6 bases at V and 6 bases at J, with 14 bases in the middle. Germline assignment: CDR1 SQVTM and CDR2 ANQGSEA. The CDR3 length is 12 residues. This chain's CDR3 is CSVVGQEAEAFF. The CDR3 nucleotides are TGCAGCGTAGTGGGACAAGAGGCTGAAGCTTTCTTT.

The J gene is TRBJ2-1, the V gene TRBV6-5; TRBD2 is a possible D gene (7 bases). The germline V gene has CDR1 MNHEY and CDR2 SVGAGI. The CDR3 spans 14 residues. V was trimmed by 2 bases and J by 6 bases, leaving 11 bases between them. The DNA of the CDR3 is TGTGCCAGCAGTTACGGGGAGGGGGTCAATGAGCAGTTCTTC. Residues: CASSYGEGVNEQFF.

V usage is TRBV11-2 and J usage is TRBJ2-3; the match to TRBD2 covers 8 bases. The V and J ends lost 6 bases and 4 bases, in that order; junction bases with no gene match: 3. The CDR3 sequence is 13 residues long. In germline, CDR1 is SGHAT, CDR2 FQNNGV. CDR3 DNA sequence: TGTGCCAGCAGTAAGCGGGGGTCAGATACGCAGTATTTT. Translating it yields CASSKRGSDTQYF.

This chain connects TRBV11-2 to TRBJ2-7, with D unclear. The V gene's germline CDR1 is SGHAT and CDR2 FQNNGV. V was clipped by 1 base and J by 1 base, with 8 bases between them. The CDR3 is 14 amino acids. The CDR3 is CASSLGPNSYEQYF. CDR3 DNA: TGTGCCAGCAGCTTAGGTCCCAATTCCTACGAGCAGTACTTC.

The chain links TRBV7-8 to TRBJ2-7; D might be TRBD1 (6 bases). The CDR3 covers 17 residues. In germline, CDR1 is SGHVS, CDR2 FQNEAQ. Trimming stripped 0 bases from V and 1 base from J, with 16 bases between. CDR3 residues: CASSLAMVGAPSYEQYF. Written as DNA, the CDR3 is TGTGCCAGCAGCTTAGCGATGGTGGGGGCACCTTCCTACGAGCAGTACTTC. Full variable domain (remainder filled in from reference TRBV7-8 and TRBJ2-7): GAGVSQSPRYKVAKRGQDVALRCDPISGHVSLFWYQQALGQGPEFLTYFQNEAQLDKSGLPSDRFFAERPEGSVSTLKIQRTQQEDSAVYLCASSLAMVGAPSYEQYFGPGTRLTVT.

This clone has just a few counts. The J gene is TRBJ2-7, the V gene TRBV4-2; 14 nucleotides line up with TRBD2. This CDR3 is 14 amino acids long. The germline V gene has CDR1 LGHNA and CDR2 YNFKEQ. V was pared by 5 bases and J by 6 bases, with 3 bases of the junction left unmatched. CDR3 nucleotides: TGTGCCAGCAGCTTGACTAGCGGGAGGGTCGAGCAGTACTTC. Translated, it gives CASSLTSGRVEQYF.

The V and J genes are TRBV6-5 and TRBJ2-7, with 8 bases fitting TRBD1. V gave up 6 bases and J gave up 4 bases; unmatched junction bases: 5. CDR3 length: 13 amino acids. Germline CDR1 is MNHEY and CDR2 is SVGAGI. The CDR3 is CASRRTGIYEQYF. In DNA, the CDR3 is TGTGCCAGCAGACGGACAGGGATATACGAGCAGTACTTC.

The chain carries TRBV11-2 and TRBJ2-5; 7 nucleotides align to TRBD1. CDR3 size: 16 residues. Germline V CDR1 and CDR2: SGHAT, FQNNGV. J lost 1 base, V lost 5 bases, and 10 bases had no gene match. This chain's CDR3 is CASSVKGAPLQETQYF. CDR3 sequence (DNA): TGTGCCAGCAGCGTCAAGGGGGCCCCACTCCAAGAGACCCAGTACTTC.

The chain links TRBV7-9 to TRBJ2-3; maybe TRBD2 (5 bases). This CDR3 is built from 15 residues. Germline loops: CDR1 SEHNR, CDR2 FQNEAQ (reference sequence). The germline V and J ends were trimmed by 5 bases and 2 bases, with 14 bases remaining between them. The CDR3 region has the DNA TGTGCCAGCAGCCCCGCGGGTGGGGACACAGATACGCAGTATTTT. Amino acid sequence: CASSPAGGDTDTQYF. The full variable domain, in which reference TRBV7-9 and TRBJ2-3 provide the parts outside the CDR3, is DTGVSQNPRHKITKRGQNVTFRCDPISEHNRLYWYRQTLGQGPEFLTYFQNEAQLEKSRLLSDRFSAERPKGSFSTLEIQRTEQGDSAMYLCASSPAGGDTDTQYFGPGTRLTVL.

The chain combines TRBV27 with TRBJ2-7, with TRBD1 matching over 9 bases. Germline V gene sequence: CDR1 MNHEY, CDR2 SMNVEV (reference sequence). The V and J ends lost 3 bases and 1 base, in that order; junction bases with no gene match: 10. This CDR3 has 17 amino acids. The CDR3 coding sequence is TGTGCCAGCAGTTTGGTATGGGGACAGGGCATATCCTACGAGCAGTACTTC. This sequence encodes CASSLVWGQGISYEQYF.